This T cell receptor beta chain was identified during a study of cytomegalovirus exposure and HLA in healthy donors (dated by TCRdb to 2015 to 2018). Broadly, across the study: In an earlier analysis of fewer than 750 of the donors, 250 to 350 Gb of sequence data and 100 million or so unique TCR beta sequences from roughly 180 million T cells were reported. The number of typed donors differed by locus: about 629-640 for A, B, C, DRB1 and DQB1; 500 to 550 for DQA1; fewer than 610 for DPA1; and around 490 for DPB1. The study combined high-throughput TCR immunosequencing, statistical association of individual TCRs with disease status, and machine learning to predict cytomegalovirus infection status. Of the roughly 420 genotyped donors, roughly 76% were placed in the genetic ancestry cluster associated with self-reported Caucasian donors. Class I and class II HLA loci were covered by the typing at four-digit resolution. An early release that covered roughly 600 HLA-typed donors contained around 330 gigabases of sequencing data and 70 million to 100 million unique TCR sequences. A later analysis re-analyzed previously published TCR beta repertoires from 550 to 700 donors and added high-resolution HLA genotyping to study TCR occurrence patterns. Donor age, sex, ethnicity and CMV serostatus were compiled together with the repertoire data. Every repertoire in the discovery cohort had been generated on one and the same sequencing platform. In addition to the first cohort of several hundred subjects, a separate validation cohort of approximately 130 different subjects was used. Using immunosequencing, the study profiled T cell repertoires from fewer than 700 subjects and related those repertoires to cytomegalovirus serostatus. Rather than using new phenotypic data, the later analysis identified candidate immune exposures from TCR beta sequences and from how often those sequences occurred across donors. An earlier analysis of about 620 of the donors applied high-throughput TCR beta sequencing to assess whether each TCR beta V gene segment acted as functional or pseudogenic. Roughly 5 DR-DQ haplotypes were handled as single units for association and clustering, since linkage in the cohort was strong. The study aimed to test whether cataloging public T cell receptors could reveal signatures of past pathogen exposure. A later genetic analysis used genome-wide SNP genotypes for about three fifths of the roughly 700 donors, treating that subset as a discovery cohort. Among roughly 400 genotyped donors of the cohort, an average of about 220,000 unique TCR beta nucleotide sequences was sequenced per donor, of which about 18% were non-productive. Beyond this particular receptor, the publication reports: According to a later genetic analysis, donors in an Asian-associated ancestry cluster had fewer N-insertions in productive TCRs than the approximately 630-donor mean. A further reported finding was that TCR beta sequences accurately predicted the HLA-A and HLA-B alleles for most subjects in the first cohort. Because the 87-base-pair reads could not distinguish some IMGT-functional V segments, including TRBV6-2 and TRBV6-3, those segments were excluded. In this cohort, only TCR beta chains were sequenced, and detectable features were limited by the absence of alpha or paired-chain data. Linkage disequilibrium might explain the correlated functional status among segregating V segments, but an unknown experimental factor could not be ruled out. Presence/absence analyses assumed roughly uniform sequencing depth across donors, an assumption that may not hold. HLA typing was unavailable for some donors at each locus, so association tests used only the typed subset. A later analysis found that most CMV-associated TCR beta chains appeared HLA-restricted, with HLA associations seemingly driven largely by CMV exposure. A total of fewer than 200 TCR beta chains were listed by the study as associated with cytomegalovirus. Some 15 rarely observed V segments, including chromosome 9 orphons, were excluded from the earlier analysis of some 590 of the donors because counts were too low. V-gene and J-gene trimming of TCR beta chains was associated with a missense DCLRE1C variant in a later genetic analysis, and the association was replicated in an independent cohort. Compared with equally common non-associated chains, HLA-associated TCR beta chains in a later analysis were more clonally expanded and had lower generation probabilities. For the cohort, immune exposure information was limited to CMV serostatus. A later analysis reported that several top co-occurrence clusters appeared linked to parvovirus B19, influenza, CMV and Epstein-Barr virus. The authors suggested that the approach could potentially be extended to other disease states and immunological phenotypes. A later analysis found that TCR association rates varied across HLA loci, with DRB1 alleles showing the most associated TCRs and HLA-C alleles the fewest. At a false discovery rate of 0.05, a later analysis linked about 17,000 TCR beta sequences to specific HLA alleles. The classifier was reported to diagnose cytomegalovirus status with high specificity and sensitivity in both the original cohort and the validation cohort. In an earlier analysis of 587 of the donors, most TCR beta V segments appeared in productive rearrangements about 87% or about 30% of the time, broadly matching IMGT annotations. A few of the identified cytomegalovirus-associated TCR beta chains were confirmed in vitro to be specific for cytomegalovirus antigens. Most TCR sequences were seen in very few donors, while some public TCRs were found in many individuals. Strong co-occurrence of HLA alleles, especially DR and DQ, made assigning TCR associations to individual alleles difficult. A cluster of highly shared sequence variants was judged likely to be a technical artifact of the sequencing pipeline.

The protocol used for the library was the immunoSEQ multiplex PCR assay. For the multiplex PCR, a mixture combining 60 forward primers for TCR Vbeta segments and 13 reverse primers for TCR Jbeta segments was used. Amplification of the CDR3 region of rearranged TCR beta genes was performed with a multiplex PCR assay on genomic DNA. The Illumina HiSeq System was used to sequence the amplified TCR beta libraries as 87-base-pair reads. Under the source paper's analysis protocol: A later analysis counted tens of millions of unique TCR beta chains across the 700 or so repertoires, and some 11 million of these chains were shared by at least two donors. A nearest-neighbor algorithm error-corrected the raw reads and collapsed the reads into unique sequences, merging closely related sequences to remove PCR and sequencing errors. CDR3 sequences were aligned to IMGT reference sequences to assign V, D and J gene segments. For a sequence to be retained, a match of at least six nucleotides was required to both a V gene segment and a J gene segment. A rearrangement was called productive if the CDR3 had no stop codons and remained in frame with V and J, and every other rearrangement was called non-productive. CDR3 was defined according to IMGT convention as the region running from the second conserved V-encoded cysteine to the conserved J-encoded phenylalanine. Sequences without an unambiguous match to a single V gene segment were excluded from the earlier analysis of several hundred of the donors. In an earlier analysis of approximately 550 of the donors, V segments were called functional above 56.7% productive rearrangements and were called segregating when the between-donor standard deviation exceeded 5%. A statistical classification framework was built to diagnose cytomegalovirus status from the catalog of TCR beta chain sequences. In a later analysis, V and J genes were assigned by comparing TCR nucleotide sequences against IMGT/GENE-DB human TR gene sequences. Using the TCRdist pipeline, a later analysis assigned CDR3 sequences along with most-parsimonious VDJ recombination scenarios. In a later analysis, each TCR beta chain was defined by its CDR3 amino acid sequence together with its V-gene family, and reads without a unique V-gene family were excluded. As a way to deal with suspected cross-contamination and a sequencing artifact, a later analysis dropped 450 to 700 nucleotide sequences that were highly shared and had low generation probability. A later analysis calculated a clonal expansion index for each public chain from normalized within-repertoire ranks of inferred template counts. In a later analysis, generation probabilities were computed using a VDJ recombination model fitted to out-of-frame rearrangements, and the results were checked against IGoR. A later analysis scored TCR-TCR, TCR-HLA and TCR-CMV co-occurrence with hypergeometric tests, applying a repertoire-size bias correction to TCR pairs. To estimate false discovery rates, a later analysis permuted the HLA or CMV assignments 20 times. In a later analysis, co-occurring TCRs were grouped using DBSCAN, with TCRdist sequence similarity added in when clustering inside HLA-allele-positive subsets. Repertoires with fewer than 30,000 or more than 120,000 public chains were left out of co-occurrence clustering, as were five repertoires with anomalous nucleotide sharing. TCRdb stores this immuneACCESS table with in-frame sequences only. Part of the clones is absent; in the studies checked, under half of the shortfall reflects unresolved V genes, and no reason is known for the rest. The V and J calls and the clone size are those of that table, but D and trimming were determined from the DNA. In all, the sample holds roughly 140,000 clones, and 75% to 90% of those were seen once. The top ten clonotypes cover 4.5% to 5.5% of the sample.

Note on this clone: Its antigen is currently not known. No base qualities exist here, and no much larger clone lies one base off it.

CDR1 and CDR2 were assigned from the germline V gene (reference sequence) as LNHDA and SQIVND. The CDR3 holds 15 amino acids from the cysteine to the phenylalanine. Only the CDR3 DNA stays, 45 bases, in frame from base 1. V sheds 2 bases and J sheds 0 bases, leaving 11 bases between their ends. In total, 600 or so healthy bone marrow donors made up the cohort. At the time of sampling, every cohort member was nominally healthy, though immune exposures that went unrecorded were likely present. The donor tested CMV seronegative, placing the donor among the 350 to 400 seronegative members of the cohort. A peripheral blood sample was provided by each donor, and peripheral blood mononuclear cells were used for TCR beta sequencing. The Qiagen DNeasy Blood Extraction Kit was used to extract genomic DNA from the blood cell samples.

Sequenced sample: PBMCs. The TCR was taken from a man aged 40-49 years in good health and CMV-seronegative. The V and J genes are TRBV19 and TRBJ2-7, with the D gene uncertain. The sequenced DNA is TGTGCCAGTAGTATAAGTCTAGGTAGCTCCTACGAGCAGTACTTC. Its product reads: CASSISLGSSYEQYF.